The clone carrying this T cell receptor (beta chain) was seen only a few times. No antigen is known for it. This sample was taken from a study of response to subunit inactivated influenza vaccine. Whole-study results and caveats: Researchers suggested that each seasonal influenza vaccination recruits few new T cells.

J gave up 6 bases and V 5 bases, and 7 bases lay outside the gene matches. From germline, CDR1 is SGHNT and CDR2 YENEEA. The CDR3 length is 16 residues. Using its own MiXCR run on the RT-PCR reads, TCRdb lists one record per CDR3 protein. This table has 500,000 to 550,000 distinct CDR3 sequences, roughly 7.9% appearing once. The rearrangement joins TRBV11-3 to TRBJ2-2; TRBD1 matches at 12 bases. Sequenced material: PBMCs from blood, taken around 2 years after vaccination. The TCR was taken from a man aged 50-75 years who received an inactivated influenza vaccine. In nucleotides, the CDR3 is TGTGCCAGCAGCCCCCGCGGGACAGGGGGCTCCGGGGAGCTGTTTTTT. Translated: CASSPRGTGGSGELFF.